One sample yielded the 27 T cell receptor beta chains listed below, sequenced in a study of T-cell memory formation after mild COVID-19. One entry per CDR3 protein results from TCRdb running MiXCR on the 5' RACE reads. This table holds some 300,000 distinct CDR3 sequences, 15% to 20% found once. The sample comprised PBMCs or a T cell subset sorted from them (not recorded which). All receptors derive from a man aged 18-30 years who had mild COVID-19 (a few samples of this study predate the infection). Cell type and time point are not known.

The chain carries TRBV9 and TRBJ2-7, with D possibly matching TRBD2 (6 bases). CDR3 length equals 15 residues. The V end was cut by 4 bases, the J end by 7 bases, with 21 bases between. Germline CDR1 reads SGDLS; CDR2 reads YYNGEE. In DNA form, the CDR3 reads TGTGCCAGCAGCCCTTCGGGGACCGCGGGGCGGGAGCAGTACTTC. It translates to CASSPSGTAGREQYF.

V and J are TRBV11-2 and TRBJ1-4, with TRBD1 matching over 8 bases. J lost 7 bases, V lost 5 bases, and 9 bases had no gene match. The CDR3 has 15 amino acids. Germline assignment: CDR1 SGHAT and CDR2 FQNNGV. The CDR3 region is CASSPGQGGGEKLFF. The CDR3 DNA sequence: TGTGCCAGCAGCCCTGGACAGGGTGGTGGTGAAAAACTGTTTTTT.

This clonotype came up a few times. The chain couples TRBV9 to TRBJ2-3; 8 positions match TRBD2. The length of the CDR3 is 16 residues. The V gene end was trimmed by 0 bases and the J gene end by 1 base; junction bases not matched to a gene: 4. Germline V gene lookup returns CDR1 SGDLS and CDR2 YYNGEE. The CDR3: CASSVGNSGGTDTQYF. CDR3 sequence (DNA): TGTGCCAGCAGCGTAGGGAATAGCGGGGGCACAGATACGCAGTATTTT.

The chain has TRBV11-2 and TRBJ2-7; 8 nucleotides align to TRBD1. This CDR3 has 15 residues. After removal of 0 bases from V and 4 bases from J, the junction contained 5 bases not matched to a gene. CDR1 is SGHAT, CDR2 FQNNGV, per germline. The CDR3 region is CASSLEGQVAYEQYF. DNA for the CDR3: TGTGCCAGCAGCTTAGAGGGACAGGTAGCTTACGAGCAGTACTTC.

This clonotype showed up many times. One end of the junction is discordant with germline, which a read error may explain. V usage is TRBV7-7 and J usage is TRBJ2-1, with 11 bases fitting TRBD2. Germline V CDR1 and CDR2: SSHAT, FNYEAQ (reference sequence). This CDR3 is 14 amino acids long. CDR3 nucleotide sequence: TGTGCTAGCAGCCTAGCGGGGGGTTACAATGAGCAGTTCTTC. This translates into CASSLAGGYNEQFF.

This clonotype was seen repeatedly, ten times or more. The chain couples TRBV6-2 or TRBV6-3 to TRBJ2-7, with a possible D match to TRBD1 (5 bases). The CDR3 runs 13 residues. Germline CDR1 and CDR2: MNHEY and SVGEGT. The ends were cut back, 6 bases at V and 2 bases at J, with 11 bases in the middle. DNA of the CDR3: TGTGCCAGCAGGCCCCCGGACACCTACGAGCAGTACGTC. This sequence encodes CASRPPDTYEQYV.

This clonotype was seen only a few times. The rearrangement uses TRBV14 and TRBJ2-2; 7 bases are shared with TRBD2. The V gene's germline CDR1 is SGHDN and CDR2 FVKESK. The CDR3 contains 16 residues. The trim removed 1 base at V and 0 bases at J, leaving 2 bases unmatched. The CDR3 DNA reads TGTGCCAGCAGCCAAGTTACTAGCGCGAACACCGGGGAGCTGTTTTTT. Translated: CASSQVTSANTGELFF.

This CDR3 reads CASSLTGASNYGYTF. The CDR3, as DNA: TGTGCCAGCAGTCTCACAGGGGCTTCTAACTATGGCTACACCTTC. The chain joins TRBV28 to TRBJ1-2; TRBD1 matches at 7 bases. The CDR3 length is 15 residues. Trimming cost V 5 bases and J 0 bases; bases outside gene matches: 6. The V gene's germline CDR1 is MDHEN and CDR2 SYDVKM.

CDR3 nucleotides: TGTGCCAGCAGTCCCCGGACTACCAGCACAGATACGCAGTATTTT. It yields the protein CASSPRTTSTDTQYF. V usage is TRBV27 and J usage is TRBJ2-3; D possibly corresponds to TRBD2 (6 bases). Deletions cut 5 bases from V and 0 bases from J, with 12 bases between. This CDR3 spans 15 amino acids. Germline CDR1 MNHEY, CDR2 SMNVEV (reference sequence).

This sequence joins TRBV20-1 and TRBJ1-1, with no clear D. The V and J ends lost 0 bases and 1 base respectively, with 9 bases between them. Per the germline V gene, CDR1 is DFQATT and CDR2 is SNEGSKA (reference sequence). The CDR3 covers 14 residues. The CDR3 is CSARDLQQNTEAFF. As DNA, the CDR3 is TGCAGTGCTAGAGATTTGCAGCAGAACACTGAAGCTTTCTTT.

The chain joins TRBV7-9 to TRBJ2-3, with D uncertain. The V gene lost 5 bases and the J gene lost 2 bases, with 14 bases spanning the gap. The germline V gene has CDR1 SEHNR and CDR2 FQNEAQ (reference sequence). The CDR3 length is 15 residues. The CDR3 DNA reads TGTGCCAGCAGCCTGGGGATACGTTCCACAGATACGCAGTATTTT. It encodes CASSLGIRSTDTQYF.

In its sample, this clonotype was seen a few times. This chain uses TRBV9 with TRBJ1-5; 8 nucleotides align to TRBD1. CDR1 is SGDLS and CDR2 is YYNGEE in the germline V gene. The CDR3 covers 16 residues. V was clipped by 2 bases and J by 2 bases; unmatched bases: 6. CDR3 sequence: CASSVPGGRCNQPQHF. In DNA form, the CDR3 reads TGTGCCAGCAGCGTTCCAGGGGGCAGGTGCAATCAGCCCCAGCATTTT.

This clonotype was detected ten times or more. This chain connects TRBV29-1 to TRBJ2-2, with unresolved D. Deletions cut 0 bases from V and 4 bases from J, with 18 bases between. The germline CDR1 and CDR2 sequences are SQVTM and ANQGSEA. The CDR3 covers 17 residues. Here the CDR3 reads CSVEDWGSEDSTGELFF. In DNA form, the CDR3 reads TGCAGCGTTGAAGATTGGGGTTCTGAGGATTCCACCGGGGAGCTGTTTTTT.

The J gene is TRBJ2-3, the V gene TRBV24-1, with 11 bases aligning to TRBD1. The germline V gene has CDR1 KGHDR and CDR2 SFDVKD. The CDR3 is 16 residues long. Losses at the gene ends were 4 bases for V and 5 bases for J; bases not matched to a gene: 7. The CDR3 here is CATSEPGQGAGDTQYF. The CDR3 coding sequence is TGTGCCACCAGTGAGCCCGGACAGGGGGCGGGAGATACGCAGTATTTT.

The chain carries TRBV6-2 or TRBV6-3 and TRBJ2-2; D tentatively fits TRBD1 or TRBD2 (7 bases each). The germline CDR1 and CDR2 sequences are MNHEY and SVGEGT. The V end was cut by 5 bases, the J end by 5 bases, with 18 bases between. This CDR3 contains 16 residues. The CDR3 sequence is CASSDDREGETGELFF. The CDR3 coding sequence is TGTGCCAGCAGTGACGACAGGGAGGGGGAAACCGGGGAGCTGTTTTTT.

J is TRBJ2-3 and V is TRBV5-1, with 7 bases lining up with TRBD1. Germline CDR1 and CDR2: SGHRS and YFSETQ. This CDR3 is 16 amino acids long. After removal of 1 base from V and 0 bases from J, the junction contained 5 bases not matched to a gene. The DNA for the CDR3 is TGCGCCAGCAGCTTGCGAGGGGGCCATAGCACAGATACGCAGTATTTT. It yields the protein CASSLRGGHSTDTQYF.

This clonotype appeared many times. The chain combines TRBV6-5 with TRBJ2-5, with 8 nucleotides matching TRBD2. The CDR3 is 15 amino acids. After removal of 6 bases from V and 4 bases from J, the junction contained 10 bases not matched to a gene. The germline V gene has CDR1 MNHEY and CDR2 SVGAGI. For the CDR3, the DNA is TGTGCCAGCAGCTGGACTAGCCGCGGGGGAGAGACCCAGTACTTC. Its translation is CASSWTSRGGETQYF.

The chain is built from TRBV29-1 and TRBJ1-2; weak D call: TRBD1 (5 bases). The CDR3 sequence is 14 residues long. The germline V and J ends were trimmed by 7 bases and 7 bases, with 22 bases remaining between them. CDR1 and CDR2 from the germline V gene are SQVTM and ANQGSEA. CDR3: CSAGPPQGLGGYTF. Here the CDR3 DNA reads TGCAGCGCAGGCCCCCCGCAGGGTTTGGGTGGCTACACCTTC.

This clonotype was counted only a few times. CDR3 sequence: CASSQDPGGLLEEQYV. The CDR3 coding sequence is TGTGCCAGCAGCCAAGATCCCGGGGGCCTCCTGGAGGAGCAGTACGTC. The chain joins TRBV14 to TRBJ2-7; D may correspond to TRBD1 or TRBD2 (6 bases each). Germline V CDR1 and CDR2: SGHDN, FVKESK. V lost 0 bases to trimming and J lost 7 bases, with 19 bases between them. The CDR3 contains 16 residues.

This clonotype was counted only a few times. The rearrangement uses TRBV5-1 and TRBJ2-1, with 7 bases that match TRBD2. J gave up 10 bases and V 3 bases, and 7 bases lay outside the gene matches. This CDR3 contains 13 residues. Germline CDR1 and CDR2: SGHRS and YFSETQ. CDR3 loop: CASSSLGGNEQFF. The CDR3 DNA is TGCGCCAGCAGCTCCCTGGGGGGGAACGAGCAGTTCTTC.

This clonotype was seen repeatedly, ten times or more. The rearrangement uses TRBV7-6 and TRBJ2-2, with D tentatively TRBD1 (5 bases). The CDR3 runs to 14 residues. Germline V gene lookup returns CDR1 SGHVS and CDR2 FNYEAQ. V lost 3 bases and J lost 1, with 6 bases in between. The CDR3 reads CASSLGLNTGELFF. CDR3 DNA: TGTGCCAGCAGCTTGGGGCTGAACACCGGGGAGCTGTTTTTT.

This clonotype has only a few counts. The V and J genes are TRBV7-2 and TRBJ2-2; tentative D call: TRBD2 (5 bases). V was pared by 2 bases and J by 4 bases, with 14 bases between. Germline CDR1 is SGHTA and CDR2 is FQGNSA. The CDR3 has 16 residues. In DNA, the CDR3 is TGTGCCAGCAGCTTAATTGGCGGCGGGTCCACCGGGGAGCTGTTTTTT. It codes for CASSLIGGGSTGELFF.

The CDR3: CASSPRGGQGYEQYF. The DNA of the CDR3 is TGTGCCAGCAGCCCACGAGGGGGACAGGGCTACGAGCAGTACTTC. The V call is TRBV7-2, the J call TRBJ2-7; TRBD1 matches at 9 bases. This CDR3 spans 15 amino acids. Germline CDR1 reads SGHTA; CDR2 reads FQGNSA. The J segment lost 3 bases and the V segment lost 5 bases, leaving 8 bases of the junction unmatched.

This clonotype was counted only a few times. The chain is built from TRBV7-2 and TRBJ1-6; 7 nucleotides agree with TRBD1. CDR1 and CDR2 from the germline V gene are SGHTA and FQGNSA. Losses at the gene ends were 4 bases for V and 7 bases for J; bases not matched to a gene: 4. This CDR3 region has 14 residues. CDR3 coding DNA: TGTGCCAGCAGCTCCCAGGGGGGGAATTCACCCCTCCACTTT. Protein sequence: CASSSQGGNSPLHF.

The chain carries TRBV19 and TRBJ2-1, with D unclear. The V gene lost 0 bases and the J gene lost 4 bases, with 10 bases spanning the gap. The CDR3 is 15 residues long. CDR1 is LNHDA and CDR2 is SQIVND in the germline V gene (reference sequence). CDR3 DNA: TGTGCCAGTAGTATAGATCAGAATACGTACAATGAGCAGTTCTTC. Protein product: CASSIDQNTYNEQFF.

The chain employs TRBV27 and TRBJ2-3; the D is unclear. V dropped 4 bases and J dropped 3 bases, with 14 bases sitting between them. This CDR3 contains 15 residues. Germline CDR1 MNHEY, CDR2 SMNVEV (reference sequence). The CDR3 nucleotides are TGTGCCAGCAGTTGGCGCGTTTCCCCTACAGATACGCAGTATTTT. This encodes CASSWRVSPTDTQYF.

This clonotype was seen a handful of times. The chain links TRBV12-3 or TRBV12-4 to TRBJ2-2; a possible D gene is TRBD1 (6 bases). The CDR3 sequence is 14 residues long. V lost 6 bases and J 7 bases, leaving 15 bases between the germline ends. The CDR3 DNA is TGTGCCAGCAGCCAAGACAGGAGAGGCGGGGAGCTGTTTTTT. Translating it yields CASSQDRRGGELFF.